These 3 T cell receptor beta chains originate from one sample sequenced in a study of T cell responses to AZD1222 COVID-19 vaccine. Sequencing was performed with immunoSEQ multiplex PCR; in TCRdb, only in-frame clones are kept and a portion is missing. The sample carries 85,000 to 110,000 clones, around 90% recorded once. The sequencing used peripheral blood, collected on day 0 of AZD1222 vaccination. Receptor source: an adult in good health.

The chain couples TRBV11-2 to TRBJ2-5, with D maybe TRBD1 (5 bases). The CDR3 spans 13 residues. Trimming removed 5 bases from V and 1 base from J, with 8 bases in between. The germline V gene has CDR1 SGHAT and CDR2 FQNNGV. For the CDR3, the DNA is TGTGCCAGCAGCGTGGACACCCAAGAGACCCAGTACTTC. This gives the protein CASSVDTQETQYF.

The chain links TRBV3-1 (or the pseudogene TRBV3-2) to TRBJ1-1; D is possibly TRBD1 (5 bases). Looked up from germline, CDR1 is LGHDT and CDR2 is YNNKEL (reference sequence). V was pared by 4 bases and J by 1 base, with 16 bases between. The CDR3 is made up of 16 amino acids. The CDR3 nucleotides read TGTGCCAGCAGCCCTCGGGACCATAGGGGGAACACTGAAGCTTTCTTT. Its translation: CASSPRDHRGNTEAFF.

The gene calls are TRBV4-1 and TRBJ2-2; a weak D match, TRBD1 (6 bases). V lost 0 bases and J 1 base, leaving 9 bases between the germline ends. Germline V gene lookup returns CDR1 MGHRA and CDR2 YSYEKL. The CDR3 contains 16 residues. CDR3 nucleotide sequence: TGCGCCAGCAGCCAAGATCCGGGACAGAACACCGGGGAGCTGTTTTTT. Protein: CASSQDPGQNTGELFF.